The entry below gives a single TCR beta chain sequence along with its context. Its antigen is undetermined. The read finishes 3 residues shy of the CDR3 end, and the germline J gene is used to complete it. TCRdb keeps only in-frame clones here, not all; method: immunoSEQ multiplex PCR. This sample carries about 23,000 clones, none of them present only once. The sample is drawn from a study of T cell clonality in common variable immunodeficiency. Germline V gives CDR1 LNHDA, CDR2 SQIVND (reference sequence). The CDR3 is 15 residues long. Trimming pared 5 bases from V and 2 bases from J, leaving 10 bases between. CVID subjects were neither ill nor on immunomodulatory or immunosuppressive medication at sampling. Study-wide findings and caveats: Compared with controls, CVID subjects had fewer shared TCRbeta clones. In common variable immunodeficiency, TCR beta chains reportedly carried fewer deletions and N-nucleotide insertions. Patient heterogeneity in the CVID cohort limited correlations between repertoire features and clinical complications. The cause of increased CVID clonality remains unclear without subpopulation sequencing.

The chain combines TRBV19 with TRBJ2-6; D unclear. This receptor was identified in a human donor with common variable immunodeficiency. The sample consisted of peripheral blood mononuclear cells. The CDR3 bases that were read are TGTGCCAGTAGTCTACCCATCACTGGGGCCAACGTC. Its translation is CASSLPITGANV. From start to end, the CDR3 is CASSLPITGANVLTF.